These T cell receptor beta chains were read from a single sample in a study of blood T cell repertoires in COVID-19. Profiled with immunoSEQ multiplex PCR; TCRdb holds only in-frame clones, not every one. The sample shows about 150,000 clones, approximately 78% of them seen only once. The sequenced material came from peripheral blood. The source is a man older than 75 with acute or convalescent COVID-19. The CDR3 runs from the conserved cysteine through the conserved F or W. The D gene is left open where the match is weak. The size entry is marked missing in some rows and otherwise reads once, few, many or a size class.

J	V	size	D	CDR3	DNA
TRBJ2-2	TRBV7-9	-	-	CASRGGRVLEGTGELFF	TGTGCCAGCAGGGGAGGTCGGGTCCTCGAGGGCACCGGGGAGCTGTTTTTT
TRBJ2-3	TRBV6-5	-	TRBD1	CATYRRTGGSDTQYF	TGTGCCACCTATCGTAGGACAGGGGGTTCGGATACGCAGTATTTT
TRBJ1-2	TRBV29-1	-	TRBD1	CSVGNSGGAGGYTF	TGCAGCGTTGGAAATTCAGGGGGCGCGGGTGGCTACACCTTC
TRBJ2-2	TRBV2	-	-	CASRGGAANTGELFF	TGTGCCAGCAGAGGAGGGGCAGCGAACACCGGGGAGCTGTTTTTT
TRBJ2-7	TRBV7-8	-	-	CASSLEGLYEQYF	TGTGCCAGCAGCTTAGAGGGGCTGTACGAGCAGTACTTC
TRBJ2-2	TRBV9	-	TRBD2	CASSATAGVGTGELFF	TGTGCCAGCAGCGCCACAGCGGGGGTGGGCACCGGGGAGCTGTTTTTT
TRBJ2-5	TRBV11-2	-	TRBD1	CASSLVGQGGQETQYF	TGTGCCAGCAGCTTGGTAGGACAGGGGGGCCAAGAGACCCAGTACTTC
TRBJ1-2	TRBV6-5	-	-	CASSSSGSYGYTF	TGTGCCAGCAGTTCTAGCGGGAGTTATGGCTACACCTTC
TRBJ1-2	TRBV6-2/TRBV6-3	-	-	CASSYSNNPSASGYTF	TGTGCCAGCAGTTACTCGAATAATCCCTCTGCTAGTGGCTACACCTTC
TRBJ1-1	TRBV10-3	-	TRBD1	CAISARDSEAFF	TGTGCCATCAGCGCCCGGGACAGTGAAGCTTTCTTT
TRBJ2-2	TRBV9	-	-	CASSVGSGLVGAGELFF	TGTGCCAGCAGCGTAGGGTCAGGGTTGGTCGGTGCCGGGGAGCTGTTTTTT
TRBJ2-1	TRBV6-2/TRBV6-3	-	-	CASSYNARGVYNEQFF	TGTGCCAGCAGTTACAACGCCAGGGGGGTCTACAATGAGCAGTTCTTC
TRBJ1-1	TRBV7-9	once	-	CASSLAGAEAFF	TGTGCCAGCAGCTTAGCAGGGGCTGAAGCTTTCTTT
TRBJ1-2	TRBV5-1	-	TRBD1	CASSLGHRTGLGYTF	TGCGCCAGCAGCTTGGGTCACAGGACAGGCCTTGGCTACACCTTC
TRBJ2-7	TRBV5-4	-	TRBD1	CASSPTGGRDEQYF	TGTGCCAGCAGCCCAACAGGGGGCAGGGACGAGCAGTACTTC
TRBJ2-1	TRBV28	once	TRBD1	CASSGTALYNEQFF	TGTGCCAGCAGCGGGACAGCGCTTTACAATGAGCAGTTCTTC
TRBJ2-6	TRBV3-1/TRBV3-2	-	-	CASSHVTGNGANVLTF	TGTGCCAGCAGCCACGTAACAGGGAATGGGGCCAACGTCCTGACTTTC
TRBJ2-1	TRBV7-2	-	TRBD2	CASSLGLAGGPPDNEQFF	TGTGCCAGCAGCTTAGGACTAGCGGGGGGCCCTCCCGACAATGAGCAGTTCTTC
TRBJ1-1	TRBV7-9	few	-	CASSLTSRGVSEAFF	TGTGCCAGCAGCTTAACCTCCCGGGGGGTGTCTGAAGCTTTCTTT
TRBJ2-7	TRBV5-1	once	TRBD1	CASSLMKVRGQEFSYEQYF	TGCGCCAGCAGCTTGATGAAGGTGCGCGGACAGGAGTTCTCCTACGAGCAGTACTTC
TRBJ2-5	TRBV7-9	few	TRBD2	CASSFLSGGGETQYF	TGTGCCAGCAGCTTTCTTAGCGGGGGGGGTGAGACCCAGTACTTC
TRBJ1-5	TRBV6-6	-	-	CASTRGPSSNQPQHF	TGTGCCAGCACGCGGGGGCCATCGAGCAATCAGCCCCAGCATTTT
TRBJ2-3	TRBV19	once	TRBD1	CAADRGRKMGTDTQYF	TGTGCCGCCGACAGGGGTCGCAAAATGGGCACAGATACGCAGTATTTT